These T cell receptor beta chains were read from a single sample in a study of OX40 agonist ivuxolimab in advanced cancers. TCRdb keeps only in-frame clones here, not all; method: immunoSEQ multiplex PCR. The table lists around 80,000 clones, about 86% of them singletons. The starting material was CD4+ or CD8+ T cells sorted from blood, obtained in a trial of the OX40 agonist ivuxolimab. Receptors were obtained from an adult with an advanced solid tumor such as melanoma, head and neck, liver or kidney cancer. Both conserved end residues are part of each CDR3. D genes are given only for firm matches. Size is stated for part of the rows, as once, few or many counts, or as a class when the clone is expanded.

v_gene	d_gene	abundance	j_gene	CDR3aa	CDR3nt
TRBV5-5	NA	NA	TRBJ2-2	CASSLGTTNTGELFF	TGTGCCAGCAGCTTGGGGACAACGAACACCGGGGAGCTGTTTTTT
TRBV27	NA	NA	TRBJ2-5	CASSLEGTQYF	TGTGCCAGCAGTTTAGAGGGGACCCAGTACTTC
TRBV5-6	TRBD1	NA	TRBJ2-7	CASSLLDRPTNEQYF	TGTGCCAGCAGTTTACTGGACAGGCCAACCAACGAGCAGTACTTC
TRBV7-2	TRBD2	NA	TRBJ2-5	CASSSSSGRPETQYF	TGTGCCAGCAGCTCCAGTAGCGGGAGGCCGGAGACCCAGTACTTC
TRBV7-9	NA	NA	TRBJ1-1	CASSPRVVNTEAFF	TGTGCCAGCAGCCCGCGGGTCGTGAACACTGAAGCTTTCTTT
TRBV11-1	TRBD2	NA	TRBJ2-1	CASSLGGTSGRTNEQFF	TGTGCCAGCAGCTTAGGGGGGACTAGCGGGAGGACGAATGAGCAGTTCTTC
TRBV9	NA	NA	TRBJ2-7	CASSVGAAIYYEQYF	TGTGCCAGCAGCGTCGGGGCTGCCATCTACTACGAGCAGTACTTC
TRBV27	NA	NA	TRBJ2-5	CASSFNGGQETQYF	TGTGCCAGCAGTTTTAACGGGGGGCAGGAGACCCAGTACTTC
TRBV21-1	NA	NA	TRBJ2-2	CASGIGQGKTGELFF	TGTGCCAGCGGCATAGGGCAGGGGAAAACCGGGGAGCTGTTTTTT
TRBV18	TRBD2	NA	TRBJ2-5	CASSPLLADMQETQYF	TGTGCCAGCTCACCACTGCTAGCGGACATGCAAGAGACCCAGTACTTC
TRBV11-2	TRBD1	few	TRBJ1-1	CASSGRQGVNAEAFF	TGTGCCAGCAGCGGTCGACAGGGAGTGAACGCTGAAGCTTTCTTT
TRBV7-9	NA	NA	TRBJ2-7	CASSAMGGSYEQYF	TGTGCCAGCAGCGCTATGGGGGGCTCATACGAGCAGTACTTC
TRBV6-1	TRBD2	NA	TRBJ2-7	CASSEAGIAGGPHEQYF	TGTGCCAGCAGTGAAGCGGGGATAGCGGGGGGGCCCCACGAGCAGTACTTC
TRBV11-2	TRBD1	NA	TRBJ1-4	CASSKDREKLFF	TGTGCCAGCAGTAAGGACAGGGAAAAACTGTTTTTT
TRBV4-2	NA	NA	TRBJ1-6	CASSQDGRDSPLHF	TGTGCCAGCAGCCAAGATGGCCGGGACTCACCCCTCCACTTT
TRBV5-6	NA	NA	TRBJ1-1	CASSLPAGGTEAFF	TGTGCCAGCAGCTTGCCGGCGGGGGGCACTGAAGCTTTCTTT
TRBV10-3	NA	NA	TRBJ2-7	CAISESRGPYEQYF	TGTGCCATCAGTGAGTCCAGGGGCCCCTACGAGCAGTACTTC
TRBV5-6	NA	NA	TRBJ1-5	CASSHRGAAQPQHF	TGTGCCAGCAGCCACCGGGGGGCGGCTCAGCCCCAGCATTTT
TRBV11-2	NA	NA	TRBJ2-1	CASSLVGGSYNEQFF	TGTGCCAGCAGCTTAGTCGGTGGGTCCTACAATGAGCAGTTCTTC
TRBV18	NA	once	TRBJ1-1	CASSPISDRNTEAFF	TGTGCCAGCTCACCAATCTCGGACCGAAACACTGAAGCTTTCTTT
TRBV18	NA	NA	TRBJ1-1	CASSPPGVGQMNTEAFF	TGTGCCAGCTCACCACCAGGTGTCGGACAGATGAACACTGAAGCTTTCTTT
TRBV19	NA	NA	TRBJ2-5	CASRVPERETQYF	TGTGCCTCAAGGGTCCCCGAACGAGAGACCCAGTACTTC
TRBV5-1	NA	NA	TRBJ1-2	CASSPGQSYGYTF	TGCGCCAGCAGCCCGGGGCAGTCCTATGGCTACACCTTC
TRBV2	NA	NA	TRBJ1-5	CASSGRLRGQPQHF	TGTGCCAGCAGTGGAAGACTCCGGGGTCAGCCCCAGCATTTT
TRBV25-1	TRBD1	NA	TRBJ1-4	CASSDPGTGGEKLFF	TGTGCCAGCAGTGATCCCGGGACAGGGGGCGAAAAACTGTTTTTT
TRBV18	TRBD1	NA	TRBJ2-7	CASSPAGTGAGEQYF	TGTGCCAGCTCACCCGCCGGGACAGGGGCTGGCGAGCAGTACTTC
TRBV6-6	NA	NA	TRBJ1-5	CASSYSGVNQPQHF	TGTGCCAGCAGTTACTCGGGCGTCAATCAGCCCCAGCATTTT
TRBV7-2	TRBD2	NA	TRBJ2-3	CASSLVRLAGTDTQYF	TGTGCCAGCAGCTTAGTAAGACTAGCGGGCACAGATACGCAGTATTTT